This entry is about one TCR beta chain. In the original analysis: Amplification of reference gene primers provided the estimated nucleated cell counts. The method was immunoSEQ multiplex PCR; TCRdb's version includes in-frame clones alone and lacks a portion of them. That table furnishes V, J and clone size, whereas the DNA furnished D and trimming. The sample includes 110,000 to 150,000 clones, 82% seen only once; the top ten take less than 4.5%. The source of the sample is a study of blood T cell repertoires in COVID-19. Study-level information: Whether acute or convalescent, the COVID-19 samples came from the United States, Italy and Spain. T cells, B-cell-depleted T cells, or PBMCs supplied cDNA or gDNA.

Germline V gene data show CDR1 as MRHNA and CDR2 as SNTAGT. The CDR3 contains 14 residues. Trimming cost V 2 bases and J 0 bases, with 5 bases left between them. The source material was peripheral blood. V gene TRBV6-4 combines with J gene TRBJ2-1, with D maybe TRBD2 (5 bases). The source is a woman older than 75 with acute or convalescent COVID-19. The CDR3 sequence is CASSDEGSYNEQFF. CDR3 coding DNA: TGTGCCAGCAGTGACGAGGGCTCCTACAATGAGCAGTTCTTC.